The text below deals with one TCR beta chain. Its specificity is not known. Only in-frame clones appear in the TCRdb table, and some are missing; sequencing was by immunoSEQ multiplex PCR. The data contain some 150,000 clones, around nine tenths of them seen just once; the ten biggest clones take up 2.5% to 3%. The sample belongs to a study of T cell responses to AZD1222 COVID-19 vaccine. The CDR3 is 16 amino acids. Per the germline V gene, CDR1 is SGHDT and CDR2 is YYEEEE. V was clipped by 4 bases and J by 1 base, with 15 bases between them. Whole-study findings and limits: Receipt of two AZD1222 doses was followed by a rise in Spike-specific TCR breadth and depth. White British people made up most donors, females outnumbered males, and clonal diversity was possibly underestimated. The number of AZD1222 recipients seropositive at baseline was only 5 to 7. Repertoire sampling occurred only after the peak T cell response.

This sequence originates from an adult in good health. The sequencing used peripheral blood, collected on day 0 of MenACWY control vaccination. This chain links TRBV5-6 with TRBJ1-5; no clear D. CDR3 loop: CASSLSGSRSNQPQHF. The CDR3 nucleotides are TGTGCCAGCAGCCTCTCGGGGTCGAGAAGCAATCAGCCCCAGCATTTT.